The 21 T cell receptor beta chains below were found in one sample sequenced in a study of blood T cell repertoires in COVID-19. Assay: immunoSEQ multiplex PCR; the TCRdb copy retains only in-frame clones and omits some. The sample lists roughly 84,000 clones, about 71% occurring once. Sequencing was done on a sample of peripheral blood. The receptor source for this set is a woman aged 50 to 65 with acute or convalescent COVID-19.

This chain connects TRBV9 to TRBJ2-3, with 7 bases lining up with TRBD2. With 0 bases clipped from V and 2 bases from J, the junction kept 6 bases outside the gene matches. The germline CDR1 and CDR2 sequences are SGDLS and YYNGEE. This CDR3 is 16 amino acids long. The CDR3 DNA reads as TGTGCCAGCAGCGTAGAGGGGCGGGGGAACACAGATACGCAGTATTTT. Translating it yields CASSVEGRGNTDTQYF. The full variable domain, rest sourced from reference TRBV9 and TRBJ2-3, is DSGVTQTPKHLITATGQRVTLRCSPRSGDLSVYWYQQSLDQGLQFLIQYYNGEERAKGNILERFSAQQFPDLHSELNLSSLELGDSALYFCASSVEGRGNTDTQYFGPGTRLTVL.

This chain joins TRBV5-6 and TRBJ2-1; unclear D gene. Trimming shortened V by 6 bases and J by 8 bases, and 9 bases separated the two germline ends. CDR1 and CDR2 from the germline V gene are SGHDT and YYEEEE. The CDR3 has 11 residues. The CDR3: CASTRDDEQFF. The CDR3 DNA reads as TGTGCCAGCACCCGCGATGATGAGCAGTTCTTC. Filled out from reference TRBV5-6 and TRBJ2-1, the complete variable domain reads DAGVTQSPTHLIKTRGQQVTLRCSPKSGHDTVSWYQQALGQGPQFIFQYYEEEERQRGNFPDRFSGHQFPNYSSELNVNALLLGDSALYLCASTRDDEQFFGPGTRLTVL.

There are a few counts of this clone. This sequence joins TRBV6-1 and TRBJ1-1, with D perhaps matching TRBD1 (5 bases). The CDR3 loop spans 15 amino acids. V was clipped by 2 bases and J by 6 bases, with 16 bases between them. Germline V CDR1 and CDR2: MNHNS, SASEGT. The CDR3 DNA reads TGTGCCAGCAGTGAACAAGGGGCTGAAGGCGCTGAAGCTTTCTTT. This encodes CASSEQGAEGAEAFF.

The chain employs TRBV6-2 or TRBV6-3 and TRBJ1-5; 7 bases are a match to TRBD1. V trimming: 2 bases; J trimming: 5 bases; junction bases outside the gene matches: 6. CDR3 size: 15 residues. In germline, CDR1 is MNHEY, CDR2 SVGEGT. The CDR3 bases are TGTGCCAGCAGTTACGTGGCAGGGGGGCATCAGCCCCAGCATTTT. Protein product: CASSYVAGGHQPQHF.

The chain recombines TRBV3-1 (or the pseudogene TRBV3-2) with TRBJ2-3; the match to TRBD2 covers 9 bases. Germline-derived CDR1 and CDR2 are LGHDT and YNNKEL (reference sequence). Trimming took 0 bases from V and 12 from J; bases not matched to a gene: 13. The CDR3 has 16 residues. The CDR3 sequence is CASSQDKESGGPHQYF. The CDR3 bases are TGTGCCAGCAGCCAAGATAAGGAGAGCGGGGGGCCCCACCAGTATTTT.

The rearrangement uses TRBV10-2 and TRBJ1-6; 8 bases match TRBD1. Germline trimming cut 6 bases from V and 9 bases from J; bases unmatched to any gene: 13. Germline V lookup: CDR1 WSHSY, CDR2 SAAADI. The CDR3 covers 16 residues. CDR3 residues: CASSDRGAQTGSPLHF. As DNA, the CDR3 is TGCGCCAGCAGCGACAGGGGAGCCCAGACTGGTTCACCCCTCCACTTT.

The rearrangement joins TRBV20-1 to TRBJ1-6; maybe TRBD1 (6 bases). CDR3 length equals 17 residues. V was trimmed by 3 bases and J by 1 base, leaving 16 bases between them. From germline, CDR1 is DFQATT and CDR2 SNEGSKA (reference sequence). The CDR3 sequence: CSASGQGIGSYNSPLHF. DNA of the CDR3: TGCAGTGCTAGTGGCCAGGGGATAGGATCCTATAATTCACCCCTCCACTTT.

The chain links TRBV27 to TRBJ1-6, with a weak D call TRBD1 (5 bases). Germline CDR1 is MNHEY and CDR2 is SMNVEV (reference sequence). The CDR3 runs to 14 residues. With 5 bases removed from V and 8 bases from J, the gap between germline ends came to 13 bases. CDR3 nucleotides: TGTGCCAGCAGTCCCCTCCGACAGTATTCACCCCTCCACTTT. Its protein is CASSPLRQYSPLHF.

The chain employs TRBV29-1 and TRBJ2-3; 7 bases agree with TRBD2. CDR1 and CDR2 (germline): SQVTM, ANQGSEA. The junction had 18 bases not matched to a gene; V was cut back by 4 bases and J by 5 bases. The CDR3 loop spans 17 amino acids. The CDR3 DNA reads as TGCAGCGTTGCCTCCGGGACTACCGCTGCCGGTAAAGATACGCAGTATTTT. Its translation is CSVASGTTAAGKDTQYF.

The rearrangement links TRBV19 to TRBJ1-6, with 7 bases matching TRBD1. The CDR3 is 13 residues long. The trim removed 7 bases at V and 9 bases at J, leaving 6 bases unmatched. In germline, CDR1 is LNHDA, CDR2 SQIVND (reference sequence). The CDR3 is CASNGGGGSPLHF. DNA for the CDR3: TGTGCCAGTAACGGAGGGGGCGGTTCACCCCTCCACTTT.

The chain links TRBV2 to TRBJ2-3; TRBD2 agrees at 10 bases. V shed 6 bases and J 0 bases; nucleotides not matched to a gene: 9. Germline values: CDR1 SNHLY, CDR2 FYNNEI. CDR3 length equals 17 residues. CDR3 sequence (DNA): TGTGCCAGCAGGGGTAGCGGGGGGTGGACTAGCACAGATACGCAGTATTTT. It is translated as CASRGSGGWTSTDTQYF.

This clone has only one observation. J is TRBJ1-6 and V is TRBV4-1; TRBD1 might be the D (6 bases). Germline V lookup: CDR1 MGHRA, CDR2 YSYEKL. Between the trimmed V and J ends, which lost 1 base and 7 bases, there was a span of 8 bases. This CDR3 is 14 amino acids long. This CDR3 reads CASSQGTANSPLHF. In DNA, the CDR3 is TGCGCCAGCAGCCAAGGGACAGCAAATTCACCCCTCCACTTT.

This sequence joins TRBV28 and TRBJ1-3, with D possibly TRBD1 on 5 matching bases. This CDR3 has 14 amino acids. Trimming took 6 bases from V and 0 from J, leaving 9 bases between them. CDR1 and CDR2 (germline): MDHEN, SYDVKM. CDR3 region: CASSVGDSGNTIYF. The CDR3 nucleotides are TGTGCCAGCAGCGTAGGGGACTCTGGAAACACCATATATTTT.

The rearrangement links TRBV7-2 to TRBJ1-4; 10 bases align to TRBD1. V dropped 5 bases and J dropped 5; count of bases not matched to a gene: 2. Germline values: CDR1 SGHTA, CDR2 FQGNSA. CDR3 size: 14 residues. CDR3 bases: TGTGCCAGCAGCCCGGACAGGGGGAATGAAAAACTGTTTTTT. This codes for CASSPDRGNEKLFF.

This chain links TRBV11-2 with TRBJ2-3; D might be TRBD2 (6 bases). The CDR3 runs to 15 residues. Trimming pared 1 base from V and 1 base from J, leaving 9 bases between. The germline V gene encodes CDR1 SGHAT and CDR2 FQNNGV. CDR3 sequence: CASSLGSGRTDTQYF. In DNA, the CDR3 is TGTGCCAGCAGCTTAGGTAGCGGCCGCACAGATACGCAGTATTTT.

The J gene is TRBJ1-1, the V gene TRBV30, with D possibly TRBD1 on 6 matching bases. The CDR3 runs to 13 residues. The germline CDR1 and CDR2 sequences are GTSNPN and SVGIG (reference sequence). The V gene lost 1 base and the J gene lost 6 bases, with 12 bases spanning the gap. This CDR3 is CAWSGFRGAEAFF. In DNA, the CDR3 is TGTGCCTGGAGTGGATTCAGGGGAGCTGAAGCTTTCTTT. Full variable domain (missing parts from reference TRBV30 and TRBJ1-1): SQTIHQWPATLVQPVGSPLSLECTVEGTSNPNLYWYRQAAGRGLQLLFYSVGIGQISSEVPQNLSASRPQDRQFILSSKKLLLSDSGFYLCAWSGFRGAEAFFGQGTRLTVV.

The chain recombines TRBV28 with TRBJ2-2, with 10 bases identical to TRBD2. The CDR3 spans 18 residues. V lost 2 bases and J lost 8; bases outside the gene matches: 14. The germline CDR1 and CDR2 sequences are MDHEN and SYDVKM. The CDR3 reads CASSLTSSGGSTQGELFF. CDR3 sequence (DNA): TGTGCCAGCAGTTTAACGTCTAGCGGGGGATCAACTCAAGGGGAGCTGTTTTTT.

The V and J genes are TRBV27 and TRBJ2-7, with 7 bases aligning to TRBD2. V dropped 1 base and J dropped 7; count of bases not matched to a gene: 4. The CDR3 spans 13 residues. Germline loops: CDR1 MNHEY, CDR2 SMNVEV (reference sequence). In nucleotides, the CDR3 is TGTGCCAGCAGTTTATGGGGAGGGAGGGAGCAGTACTTC. Encoded protein: CASSLWGGREQYF.

J is TRBJ1-2 and V is TRBV19, with D maybe TRBD1 (6 bases). Per the germline V gene, CDR1 is LNHDA and CDR2 is SQIVND (reference sequence). Trimming stripped 6 bases from V and 3 bases from J, with 17 bases between. There are 15 residues in the CDR3. CDR3 nucleotides: TGTGCCAGTAGAGTAAGGGAATCAGGGGACTATGGCTACACCTTC. This codes for CASRVRESGDYGYTF. Based on the CDR3 plus reference TRBV19 and TRBJ1-2, the full variable domain is DGGITQSPKYLFRKEGQNVTLSCEQNLNHDAMYWYRQDPGQGLRLIYYSQIVNDFQKGDIAEGYSVSREKKESFPLTVTSAQKNPTAFYLCASRVRESGDYGYTFGSGTRLTVV.

This clone has a handful of counts. V is TRBV2 and J is TRBJ2-5; 9 positions match TRBD1. This CDR3 contains 15 residues. The ends lost 4 bases at V and 5 bases at J; junction bases unmatched: 8. Germline CDR1 is SNHLY and CDR2 is FYNNEI. The CDR3, as DNA: TGTGCCAGCAGTGGTGGACAGGGGCTTGCCGAGACCCAGTACTTC. The encoded protein is CASSGGQGLAETQYF.

The chain carries TRBV6-5 and TRBJ2-2, with D possibly TRBD2 on 5 matching bases. This CDR3 is 13 amino acids long. CDR1 MNHEY and CDR2 SVGAGI come from the germline V gene. The V end was cut by 5 bases, the J end by 7 bases, with 11 bases between. The CDR3 loop reads CASSRLRDGELFF. The CDR3 DNA reads as TGTGCCAGCAGTAGACTGAGGGACGGGGAGCTGTTTTTT.